This T cell receptor beta chain was identified during a study of response to subunit inactivated influenza vaccine. TCRdb recomputed calls from the RT-PCR reads with MiXCR, one row per CDR3 protein. There are just over 300,000 distinct CDR3 sequences in the sample; less than 25% occur only once, and around 9.6% lies in the top ten. The CDR3 has 13 amino acids. Trimming took 5 bases from V and 6 from J, leaving 15 bases between them. Germline CDR1 and CDR2: DFQATT and SNEGSKA (reference sequence). General study points: Few additional T cells are recruited per seasonal influenza vaccination, authors suggested.

With regard to this clonotype: Its antigen is undetermined.

Sequenced material: PBMCs from blood, taken approximately 20 months after vaccination. This chain joins TRBV20-1 and TRBJ2-3; D is unclear. The receptor was isolated from a man in his fifties or sixties who received an inactivated influenza vaccine. CDR3 in amino acids: CSAPPLTSDTQYF. Written as DNA, the CDR3 is TGCAGTGCTCCTCCCTTAACATCCGATACGCAGTATTTT.